The rows below give T cell receptor beta chains drawn from one sample of a study of T cell changes during pregnancy in multiple sclerosis. Profiling relied on immunoSEQ multiplex PCR, and the TCRdb table lists in-frame clones only, not all of them. The sample consists of about 49,000 clones, 90% to 95% of them appearing once. Sequencing was performed on CD8+ T cells from peripheral blood mononuclear cells, taken before pregnancy. The receptors shown here come from a female donor with multiple sclerosis, enrolled in a pregnancy study. Each CDR3 is given with its conserved first and last residue. The order of the fields is D gene, clone size, J gene, V gene, CDR3 protein, CDR3 DNA. The D gene is left open where the match is weak. Clone size is given for some rows only: seen once, a few or many times, or a class if the clone is expanded.

>.|.|TRBJ1-2|TRBV27
CASSFLMGGGYTF
TGTGCCAGCAGTTTTTTGATGGGGGGAGGCTACACCTTC
>TRBD2|few|TRBJ2-3|TRBV6-4
CASSILAGGPTDTQYF
TGTGCCAGCAGCATCTTAGCGGGAGGGCCTACAGATACGCAGTATTTT
>.|.|TRBJ2-7|TRBV9
CASSVGGEETYEQYF
TGTGCCAGCAGCGTCGGGGGAGAGGAGACCTACGAGCAGTACTTC
>.|.|TRBJ2-2|TRBV28
CASLTYQGTNTGELFF
TGTGCCAGCCTCACTTACCAGGGTACGAACACCGGGGAGCTGTTTTTT
>.|.|TRBJ2-7|TRBV4-1
CASSPSFRTRGYEQYF
TGCGCCAGCAGCCCTTCTTTTAGGACGAGGGGGTACGAGCAGTACTTC
>.|.|TRBJ2-1|TRBV6-5
CASSQGQVTYNEQFF
TGTGCCAGCAGCCAGGGGCAGGTCACCTACAATGAGCAGTTCTTC
>TRBD1|once|TRBJ2-1|TRBV19
CASRGQGAINEQFF
TGTGCCAGTCGTGGACAGGGGGCAATCAATGAGCAGTTCTTC
>.|.|TRBJ1-2|TRBV6-1
CASSEADRIYGYTF
TGTGCCAGCAGTGAAGCGGACAGAATCTATGGCTACACCTTC
>TRBD2|.|TRBJ2-3|TRBV6-1
CASRLAVSTDTQYF
TGTGCCAGCCGACTAGCGGTTAGCACAGATACGCAGTATTTT
>.|.|TRBJ1-2|TRBV19
CASSNTPAGGYTF
TGTGCCAGTAGTAACACGCCGGCGGGTGGCTACACCTTC
>.|.|TRBJ1-1|TRBV5-6
CASSFRLNTEAFF
TGTGCCAGCAGCTTCAGATTGAACACTGAAGCTTTCTTT
>.|.|TRBJ2-3|TRBV27
CASGPRGTDTQYF
TGTGCCAGCGGACCACGGGGGACAGATACGCAGTATTTT
>.|.|TRBJ1-4|TRBV28
CASSDLPGSWTEKLFF
TGTGCCAGCAGTGATCTCCCCGGGAGTTGGACTGAAAAACTGTTTTTT
>TRBD2|.|TRBJ2-7|TRBV4-2
CASSQDGTSGSYEQYF
TGTGCCAGCAGCCAAGATGGGACTAGCGGGAGTTACGAGCAGTACTTC
>.|once|TRBJ1-1|TRBV28
CASSLHFLNTEAFF
TGTGCCAGCAGTTTACACTTTTTGAACACTGAAGCTTTCTTT
>TRBD1|.|TRBJ2-7|TRBV30
CAWSVGQGYEQYF
TGTGCCTGGAGTGTGGGACAGGGCTACGAGCAGTACTTC
>TRBD2|.|TRBJ2-1|TRBV29-1
CSVAASGSPPYNEQFF
TGCAGCGTTGCTGCTAGCGGGAGTCCGCCCTACAATGAGCAGTTCTTC
>.|.|TRBJ1-1|TRBV5-1
CASSLWPDRNTEAFF
TGCGCCAGCAGCTTGTGGCCCGACAGGAACACTGAAGCTTTCTTT
>.|.|TRBJ2-1|TRBV7-2
CASSPGWANEQFF
TGTGCCAGCAGCCCCGGTTGGGCCAATGAGCAGTTCTTC
>.|.|TRBJ2-7|TRBV28
CASSFEQVTYEQYF
TGTGCCAGCAGTTTCGAACAGGTTACCTACGAGCAGTACTTC
>TRBD2|.|TRBJ2-7|TRBV28
CASSRRLAGGPEEQYF
TGTGCCAGCAGTCGCCGACTAGCGGGAGGACCGGAAGAGCAGTACTTC
>TRBD2|once|TRBJ2-7|TRBV7-3
CASSLGLAGKYEQYF
TGTGCCAGCAGCTTAGGGCTAGCGGGGAAATACGAGCAGTACTTC
>.|.|TRBJ1-1|TRBV7-8
CASSLVLLGENTEAFF
TGTGCCAGCAGCTTAGTGCTGCTCGGGGAGAACACTGAAGCTTTCTTT
>.|once|TRBJ1-5|TRBV4-2
CASSQGLEGQPQHF
TGTGCCAGCAGCCAAGGGTTGGAGGGTCAGCCCCAGCATTTT
>.|.|TRBJ2-7|TRBV19
CASSTGRGSYEQYF
TGTGCCAGTAGTACTGGCAGGGGTTCCTACGAGCAGTACTTC
>.|.|TRBJ2-3|TRBV5-1
CASSLSSTDTQYF
TGCGCCAGCAGCTTATCGAGCACAGATACGCAGTATTTT
>TRBD1|.|TRBJ1-1|TRBV29-1
CSVERQDRGTEAFF
TGCAGCGTTGAACGCCAGGACAGGGGGACTGAAGCTTTCTTT